This is a list of T cell receptor beta chains from one sample in a study of a mutant IDH1 vaccine in newly diagnosed glioma. Their target antigens are unknown. TCRdb's table, derived via immunoSEQ multiplex PCR, lists solely in-frame clones and lacks some. The table shows fewer than 35,000 clones, with roughly 75% occurring only once. The sample in question was PBMCs, obtained from a glioma patient whose treatment included an IDH1 peptide vaccine. Receptor source: a woman in her 40s with glioma. CDR3s include the opening cysteine and the closing phenylalanine or tryptophan. A D gene is named only where the DNA matches it firmly. Only some rows state a clone size, as once, few, many or a class for expanded clones.

clone_size d_call j_call v_call cdr3_nt cdr3_aa
. TRBD1 TRBJ2-3 TRBV9 TGTGCCAGCAGCCCAGGACAGGGTTGGGGTACGCAGTATTTT CASSPGQGWGTQYF
. . TRBJ1-5 TRBV10-2 TGCGCCAGCAGTGAGTCGGGGGTGAATCAGCCCCAGCATTTT CASSESGVNQPQHF
. . TRBJ2-4 TRBV19 TGTGCCAGTAGTATTTGGGGAGGCAAAAACATTCAGTACTTC CASSIWGGKNIQYF
. TRBD2 TRBJ2-5 TRBV2 TGTGCCAGCAGTACTAGCGGGGGAAACCAAGAGACCCAGTACTTC CASSTSGGNQETQYF
. . TRBJ1-5 TRBV18 TGTGCCAGCTCACCACCAGGTTGGAGGGGTGATCAGCCCCAGCATTTT CASSPPGWRGDQPQHF
. . TRBJ1-6 TRBV30 TGTGCCTGCAACCGGGGCTCTTTTAATTCACCCCTCCACTTT CACNRGSFNSPLHF
. . TRBJ2-2 TRBV5-1 TGCGCCAGCAGCCCACCGGAAGCAACCTCGGGCACCGGGGAGCTGTTTTTT CASSPPEATSGTGELFF
. TRBD2 TRBJ2-1 TRBV5-1 TGCGCCAGCAGCTTGGCACTAGCGGTGGGGGAGCAGTTCTTC CASSLALAVGEQFF
. TRBD2 TRBJ2-5 TRBV7-9 TGTGCCAGCAGCAGTAGCGGGACTAGCGGACAAGAGACCCAGTACTTC CASSSSGTSGQETQYF
. . TRBJ1-2 TRBV14 TGTGCCAGCAGCCATACCGTCGGCGGCTACACCTTC CASSHTVGGYTF
. TRBD1 TRBJ2-7 TRBV30 TGTGCCTCCCACAGGGGGGCCGAGCAGTACTTC CASHRGAEQYF
once . TRBJ2-1 TRBV6-5 TGTGCCAGCAGTTACTCGAGAATCTACAATGAGCAGTTCTTC CASSYSRIYNEQFF
. TRBD2 TRBJ2-3 TRBV5-1 TGCGCCAGCAGCGTTGAACCCGCGGGGGGCACAGATACGCAGTATTTT CASSVEPAGGTDTQYF
. . TRBJ1-4 TRBV4-1 TGCGCCAGCAGCCAAGTGTTTGCAACTAATGAAAAACTGTTTTTT CASSQVFATNEKLFF
. . TRBJ1-6 TRBV10-3 TGTGCCATCAGTCGACAGGAGGGATCACCCCTCCACTTT CAISRQEGSPLHF
. . TRBJ1-2 TRBV2 TGTGCCATCCCACGCGGTGGCTACACCTTC CAIPRGGYTF
. . TRBJ2-1 TRBV7-9 TGTGCCAGCAGCTTAGGTGGGAGCAGGGAGCAGTTCTTC CASSLGGSREQFF
. TRBD1 TRBJ2-7 TRBV6-6 TGTGCCAGCAGTTTGAAAGGGGGCGACGAGCAGTACTTC CASSLKGGDEQYF
. TRBD1 TRBJ1-2 TRBV2 TGTGCCAGCAGTCGACAGGGGGCGCAGCTAGGAGGCTACACCTTC CASSRQGAQLGGYTF
. . TRBJ2-1 TRBV14 TGTGCCAGCAGCCAAGATTTGGTACGTCGGAATGAGCAGTTCTTC CASSQDLVRRNEQFF
. . TRBJ2-2 TRBV7-9 TGTGCCAGCAGCCCTTACTTCGGGGAGCTGTTTTTT CASSPYFGELFF
. TRBD2 TRBJ2-1 TRBV7-2 TGTGCCAGCAGCCCAACGGCGGGGGTCAATGAGCAGTTCTTC CASSPTAGVNEQFF